These T cell receptor beta chains were read from a single sample in a study of blood T cell repertoires in COVID-19. Generated by immunoSEQ multiplex PCR, the TCRdb table keeps only in-frame clones and is missing some. In the table there are hundreds of thousands of clones, about 89% of which are singletons. Sample: peripheral blood. Receptor source: a woman between 50 and 59 years old with COVID-19, enrolled during active disease. Both conserved end residues are part of each CDR3. The order of the fields is clone size, J gene, V gene, CDR3 protein. A clone size is listed for some rows: how often the clone was seen (once, few, many), or a class if it is expanded.

>once|TRBJ2-1|TRBV11-2
CASSLGSLNEQFF
>NA|TRBJ2-3|TRBV19
CASSVLAGREYF
>once|TRBJ1-5|TRBV7-9
CASSLGVAQPQHF
>NA|TRBJ2-4|TRBV4-1
CASSQSGSMYIQYF
>NA|TRBJ1-2|TRBV7-8
CASSLGRTGSFYGYTF
>once|TRBJ1-6|TRBV6-5
CASSIAGASSPLHF
>NA|TRBJ1-1|TRBV5-1
CASSWGQGTAGTEAFF
>few|TRBJ1-5|TRBV18
CASSQSKGQGIPQHF
>NA|TRBJ1-5|TRBV7-2
CASSSSAGGSQPQHF
>NA|TRBJ2-1|TRBV6-5
CASSRTGTNNEQFF